This T cell receptor beta chain was recorded in a study of T cells in Graves' hyperthyroidism and ophthalmopathy. General study points: Most thyroid-expanded clonotypes above 0.001 were also found in blood.

The CDR3 regions of TCR beta were amplified from RNA transcripts. When the TCR CDR3 underwent first-round RT-PCR, the HTBI primer set was used. TCRdb reanalysed the multiplex PCR reads using MiXCR and keeps one entry per CDR3 protein. In the table there are a few hundred thousand distinct CDR3 sequences, roughly 15% of which are singletons. Many counts were recorded for this clonotype. Its specificity is not known. The germline V and J ends were trimmed by 2 bases and 3 bases, with 11 bases remaining between them. From germline, CDR1 is DFQATT and CDR2 SNEGSKA (reference sequence). The CDR3 has 14 residues. Roughly 10 ml of fresh peripheral blood supplied the PBMCs.

The V and J genes are TRBV20-1 and TRBJ2-1; tentatively, D is TRBD1 or TRBD2 (6 bases each). The receptor's source is a woman between 40 and 55 years old with Graves' ophthalmopathy. The sample taken for sequencing was blood. The CDR3 loop is CSARYGGGYNEQFF. The CDR3, as DNA: TGCAGTGCTAGATATGGAGGGGGCTACAATGAGCAGTTCTTC.